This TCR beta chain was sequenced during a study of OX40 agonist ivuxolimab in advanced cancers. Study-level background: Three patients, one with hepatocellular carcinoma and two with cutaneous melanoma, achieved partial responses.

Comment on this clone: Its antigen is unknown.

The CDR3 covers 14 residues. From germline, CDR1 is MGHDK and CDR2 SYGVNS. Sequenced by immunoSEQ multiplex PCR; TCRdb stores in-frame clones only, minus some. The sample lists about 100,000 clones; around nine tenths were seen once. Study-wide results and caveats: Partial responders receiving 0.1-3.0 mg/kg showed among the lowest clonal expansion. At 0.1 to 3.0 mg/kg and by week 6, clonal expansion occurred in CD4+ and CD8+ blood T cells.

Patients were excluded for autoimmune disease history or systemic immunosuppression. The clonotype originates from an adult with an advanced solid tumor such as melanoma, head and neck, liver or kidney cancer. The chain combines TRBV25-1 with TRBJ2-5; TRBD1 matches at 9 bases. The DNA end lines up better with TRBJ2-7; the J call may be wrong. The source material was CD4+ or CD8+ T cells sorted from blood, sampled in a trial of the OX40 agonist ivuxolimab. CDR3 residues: CASSGPGQGTEQYF. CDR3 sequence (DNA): TGTGCCAGCAGTGGGCCGGGACAGGGAACCGAGCAGTACTTC.